This TCR beta chain was recovered during a study of cytomegalovirus exposure and HLA in healthy donors. The overall study: The roughly 130 validation repertoires used the same platform as the approximately 700 first-cohort repertoires (as reported by a later analysis). General study results and limits: The listing of 150 to 200 TCR beta chains classed them as cytomegalovirus-associated. Researchers reported that a few CMV-associated chains were confirmed in vitro as CMV antigen-specific. A subsequent analysis found that TCR clusters from the first cohort also tended to co-occur in the 90 to 150 validation repertoires, with approximately 95% of cluster scores above 0.

Data came from immunoSEQ multiplex PCR; TCRdb stores just in-frame clones and leaves some out. The profile shows 100,000 to 150,000 clones, approximately 89% of them singletons. This CDR3 is built from 15 residues. Trimming at V came to 6 bases and at J to 2 bases, leaving 8 bases not matched to a gene. Germline CDR1 and CDR2: SQVTM and ANQGSEA. Of note for this clone: Its target is not known.

Sequencing used PBMCs. The V and J genes are TRBV29-1 and TRBJ2-1; 9 bases line up with TRBD2. This sequence originates from a woman aged 18-35 years in good health and CMV-seronegative. CDR3 residues: CSVTHGTSPYNEQFF. The CDR3 DNA is TGCAGCGTGACCCACGGGACTAGCCCCTACAATGAGCAGTTCTTC.